The source of this TCR beta chain is a study of vaccination and CD4 T cells after COVID-19. Study-wide background: The cells in question were stimulated using overlapping spike peptides derived from SARS-CoV-2, HCoV-NL63, HCoV-OC43 and HCoV-229E.

As for treatment: approximately nine-day PBMC culture with coronavirus spike peptide pools or control peptides (ViraFEST assay). ViraFEST relied on peptide pools to expand antigen-specific T cells; the TCRs were sequenced afterward. These CD4+ T cells came from roughly nine-day cultures by negative selection. V trimming: 1 base; J trimming: 2 bases; junction bases outside the gene matches: 3. The CDR3 spans 16 residues. Looked up from germline, CDR1 is SGHNT and CDR2 is YENEEA. The Oncomine TCR Beta short-read assay was what sequenced the DNA obtained from cultured CD4+ T cells. From the PCR reads, TCRdb called clonotypes with MiXCR, one entry per CDR3 protein. Of roughly 23,000 distinct CDR3 sequences detected, roughly 62% appear once; the ten largest clones hold about a fifth. To note about this clonotype: The antigen remains undetermined.

Findings of the study overall: Convalescent patients gained a median approximately 90% of their reactive clones only post-vaccination.

The receptor was isolated from a human donor who received a COVID-19 vaccine. The chain has TRBV11-3 and TRBJ2-5, with 11 nucleotides matching TRBD2. The sequences come from CD4+ T cells from blood, cultured in vitro, collected after SARS-CoV-2 vaccination. CDR3 protein: CASSLVLAGGQETQYF. The CDR3 DNA sequence: TGTGCCAGCAGCTTAGTTCTAGCGGGGGGACAAGAGACCCAGTACTTC. The complete variable domain, with remaining parts taken from reference TRBV11-3 and TRBJ2-5, reads EAGVVQSPRYKIIEKKQPVAFWCNPISGHNTLYWYLQNLGQGPELLIRYENEEAVDDSQLPKDRFSAERLKGVDSTLKIQPAELGDSAVYLCASSLVLAGGQETQYFGPGTRLLVL.